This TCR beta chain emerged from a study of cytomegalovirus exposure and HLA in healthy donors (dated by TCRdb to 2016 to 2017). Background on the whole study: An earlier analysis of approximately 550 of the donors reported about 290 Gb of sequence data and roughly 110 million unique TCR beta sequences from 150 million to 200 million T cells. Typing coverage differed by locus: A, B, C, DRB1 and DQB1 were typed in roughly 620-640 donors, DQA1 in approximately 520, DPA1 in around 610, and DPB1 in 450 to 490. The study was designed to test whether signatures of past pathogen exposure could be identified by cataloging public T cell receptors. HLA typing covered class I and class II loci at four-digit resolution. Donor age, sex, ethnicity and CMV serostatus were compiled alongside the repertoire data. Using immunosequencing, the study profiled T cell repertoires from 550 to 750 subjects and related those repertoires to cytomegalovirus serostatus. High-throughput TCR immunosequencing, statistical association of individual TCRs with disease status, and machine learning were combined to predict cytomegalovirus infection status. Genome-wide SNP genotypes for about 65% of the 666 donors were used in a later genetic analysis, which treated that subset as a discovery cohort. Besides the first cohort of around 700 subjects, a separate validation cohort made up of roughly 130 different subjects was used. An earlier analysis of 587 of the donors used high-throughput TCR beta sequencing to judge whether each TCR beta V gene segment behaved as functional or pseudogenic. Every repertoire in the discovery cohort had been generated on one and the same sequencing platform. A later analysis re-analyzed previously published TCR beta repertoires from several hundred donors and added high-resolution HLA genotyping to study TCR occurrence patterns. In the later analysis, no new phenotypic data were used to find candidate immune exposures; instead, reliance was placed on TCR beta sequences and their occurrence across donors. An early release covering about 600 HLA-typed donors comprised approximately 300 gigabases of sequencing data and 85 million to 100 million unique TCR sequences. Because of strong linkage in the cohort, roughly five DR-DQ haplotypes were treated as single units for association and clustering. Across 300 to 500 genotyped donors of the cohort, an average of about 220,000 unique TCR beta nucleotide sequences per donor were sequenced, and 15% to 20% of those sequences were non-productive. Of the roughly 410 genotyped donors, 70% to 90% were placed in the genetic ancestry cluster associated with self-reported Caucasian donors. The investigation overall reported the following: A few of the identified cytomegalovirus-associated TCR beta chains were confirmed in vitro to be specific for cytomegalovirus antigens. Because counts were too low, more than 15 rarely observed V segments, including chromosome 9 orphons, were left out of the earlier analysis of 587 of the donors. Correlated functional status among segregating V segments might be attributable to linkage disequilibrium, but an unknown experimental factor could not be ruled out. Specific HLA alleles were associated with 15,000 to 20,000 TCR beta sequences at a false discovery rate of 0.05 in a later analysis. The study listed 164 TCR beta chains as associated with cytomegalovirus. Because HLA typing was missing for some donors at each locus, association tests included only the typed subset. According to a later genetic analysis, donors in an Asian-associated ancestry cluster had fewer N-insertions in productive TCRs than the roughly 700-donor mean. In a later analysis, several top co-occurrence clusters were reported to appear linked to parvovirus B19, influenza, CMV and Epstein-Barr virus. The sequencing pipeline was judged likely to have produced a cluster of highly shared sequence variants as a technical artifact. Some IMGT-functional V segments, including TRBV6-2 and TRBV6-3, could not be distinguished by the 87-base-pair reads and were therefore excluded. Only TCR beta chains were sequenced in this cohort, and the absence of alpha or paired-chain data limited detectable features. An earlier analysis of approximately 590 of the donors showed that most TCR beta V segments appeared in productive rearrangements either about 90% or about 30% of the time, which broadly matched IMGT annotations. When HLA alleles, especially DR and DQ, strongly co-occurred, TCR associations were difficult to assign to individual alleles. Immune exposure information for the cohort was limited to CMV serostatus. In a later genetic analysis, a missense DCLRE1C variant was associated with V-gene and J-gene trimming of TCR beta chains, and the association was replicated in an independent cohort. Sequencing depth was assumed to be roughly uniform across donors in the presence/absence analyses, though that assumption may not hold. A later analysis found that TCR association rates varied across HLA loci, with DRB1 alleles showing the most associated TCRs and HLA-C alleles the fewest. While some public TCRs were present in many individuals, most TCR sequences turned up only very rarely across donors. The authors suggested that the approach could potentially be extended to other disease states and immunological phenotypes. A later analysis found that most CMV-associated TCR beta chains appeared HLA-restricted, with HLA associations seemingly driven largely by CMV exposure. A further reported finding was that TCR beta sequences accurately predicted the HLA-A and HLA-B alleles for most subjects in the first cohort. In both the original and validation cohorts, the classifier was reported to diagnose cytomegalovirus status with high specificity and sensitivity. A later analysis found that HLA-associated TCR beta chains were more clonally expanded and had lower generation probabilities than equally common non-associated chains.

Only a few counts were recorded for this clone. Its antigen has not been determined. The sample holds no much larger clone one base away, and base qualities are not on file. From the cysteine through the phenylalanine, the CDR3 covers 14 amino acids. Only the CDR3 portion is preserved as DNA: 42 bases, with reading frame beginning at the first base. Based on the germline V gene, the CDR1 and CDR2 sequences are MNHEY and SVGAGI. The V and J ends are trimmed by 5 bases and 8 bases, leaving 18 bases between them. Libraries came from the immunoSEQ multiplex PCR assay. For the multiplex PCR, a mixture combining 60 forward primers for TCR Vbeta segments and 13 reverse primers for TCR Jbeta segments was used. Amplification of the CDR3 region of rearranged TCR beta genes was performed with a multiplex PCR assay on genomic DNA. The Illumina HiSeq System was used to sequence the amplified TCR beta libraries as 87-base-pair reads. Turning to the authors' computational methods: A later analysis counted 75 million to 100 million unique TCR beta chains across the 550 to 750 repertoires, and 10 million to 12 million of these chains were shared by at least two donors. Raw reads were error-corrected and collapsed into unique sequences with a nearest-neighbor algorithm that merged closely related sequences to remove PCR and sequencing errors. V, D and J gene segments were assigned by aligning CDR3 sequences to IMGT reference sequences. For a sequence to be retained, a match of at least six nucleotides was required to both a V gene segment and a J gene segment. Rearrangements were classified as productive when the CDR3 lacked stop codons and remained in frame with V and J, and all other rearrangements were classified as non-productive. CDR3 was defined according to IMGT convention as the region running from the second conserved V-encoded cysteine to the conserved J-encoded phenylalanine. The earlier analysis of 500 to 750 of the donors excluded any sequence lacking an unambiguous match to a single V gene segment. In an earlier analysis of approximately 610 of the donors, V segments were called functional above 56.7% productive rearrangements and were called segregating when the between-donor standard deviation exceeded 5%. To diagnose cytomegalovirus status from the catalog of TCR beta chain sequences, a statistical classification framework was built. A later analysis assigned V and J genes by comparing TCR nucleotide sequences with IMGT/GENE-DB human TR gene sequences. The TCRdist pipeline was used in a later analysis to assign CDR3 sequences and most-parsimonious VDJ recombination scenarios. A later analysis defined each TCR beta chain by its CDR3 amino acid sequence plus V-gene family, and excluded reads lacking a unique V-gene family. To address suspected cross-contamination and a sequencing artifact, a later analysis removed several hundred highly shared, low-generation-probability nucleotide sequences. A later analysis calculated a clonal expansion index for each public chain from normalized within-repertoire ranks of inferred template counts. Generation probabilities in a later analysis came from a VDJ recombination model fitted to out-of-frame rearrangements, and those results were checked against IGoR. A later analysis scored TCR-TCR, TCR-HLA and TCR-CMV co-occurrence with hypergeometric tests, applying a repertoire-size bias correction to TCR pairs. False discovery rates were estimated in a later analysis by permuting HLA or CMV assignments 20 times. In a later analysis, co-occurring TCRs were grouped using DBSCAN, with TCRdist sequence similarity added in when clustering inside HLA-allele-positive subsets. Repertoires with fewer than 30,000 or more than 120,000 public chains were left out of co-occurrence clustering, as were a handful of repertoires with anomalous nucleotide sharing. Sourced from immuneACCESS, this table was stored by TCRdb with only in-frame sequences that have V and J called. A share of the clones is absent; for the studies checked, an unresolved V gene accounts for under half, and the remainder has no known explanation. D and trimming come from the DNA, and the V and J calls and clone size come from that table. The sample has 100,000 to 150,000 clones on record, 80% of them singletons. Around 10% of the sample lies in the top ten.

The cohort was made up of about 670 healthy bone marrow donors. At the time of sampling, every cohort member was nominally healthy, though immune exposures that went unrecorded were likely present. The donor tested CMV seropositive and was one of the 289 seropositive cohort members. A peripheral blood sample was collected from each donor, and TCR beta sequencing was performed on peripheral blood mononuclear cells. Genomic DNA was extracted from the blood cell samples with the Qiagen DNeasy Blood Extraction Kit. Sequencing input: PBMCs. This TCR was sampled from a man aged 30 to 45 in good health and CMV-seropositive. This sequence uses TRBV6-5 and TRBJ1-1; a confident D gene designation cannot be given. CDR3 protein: CASSERGTSREAFF. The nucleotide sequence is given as TGTGCCAGCAGTGAACGTGGTACTAGCCGAGAAGCTTTCTTT.